One sample yielded the 13 T cell receptor beta chains listed below, sequenced in a study of blood T cell repertoires in COVID-19 (dated by TCRdb to the early 2020s). Receptor amplification or capture employed the immunoSEQ multiplex PCR assay. Entries here come from immuneACCESS through TCRdb and include only in-frame sequences with V and J called. Some clones fail to appear in such tables; in the studies checked, an unresolved V gene covers under half of the shortfall, and the cause of the remainder is unknown. Present in this sample are hundreds of thousands of clones, about four fifths of which were seen just once. The ten largest clones represent 4.8% of the sample. Sample: PBMCs or T cells enriched from blood (not recorded which). These receptors were collected from a woman between 50 and 59 years old who had been exposed to COVID-19.

The V call is TRBV5-1, the J call TRBJ2-2; 10 positions agree with TRBD1. Germline loops: CDR1 SGHRS, CDR2 YFSETQ. V lost 2 bases to trimming and J lost 5 bases; unmatched junction nucleotides: 3. CDR3 size: 15 residues. The CDR3 nucleotides are TGCGCCAGCAGCTTCGACAGGGGGCGGACCGGGGAGCTGTTTTTT. Encoded protein: CASSFDRGRTGELFF. Based on the CDR3 plus reference TRBV5-1 and TRBJ2-2, the full variable domain is KAGVTQTPRYLIKTRGQQVTLSCSPISGHRSVSWYQQTPGQGLQFLFEYFSETQRNKGNFPGRFSGRQFSNSRSEMNVSTLELGDSALYLCASSFDRGRTGELFFGEGSRLTVL.

The V and J genes are TRBV5-6 and TRBJ1-5; TRBD1 aligns across 9 bases. Looked up from germline, CDR1 is SGHDT and CDR2 is YYEEEE. Trimming removed 4 bases from V and 2 bases from J; junction bases left unmatched: 7. The CDR3 runs to 16 residues. The CDR3 nucleotides read TGTGCCAGCAGCGTACAGGGGGCTTGGGGCAATCAGCCCCAGCATTTT. Its translation is CASSVQGAWGNQPQHF. The whole variable domain, remainder taken from reference TRBV5-6 and TRBJ1-5, is DAGVTQSPTHLIKTRGQQVTLRCSPKSGHDTVSWYQQALGQGPQFIFQYYEEEERQRGNFPDRFSGHQFPNYSSELNVNALLLGDSALYLCASSVQGAWGNQPQHFGDGTRLSIL.

CDR3 sequence: CASSLGPGRSGELFF. In DNA form, the CDR3 reads TGTGCCAGCAGCCTAGGGCCGGGTAGGTCCGGGGAGCTGTTTTTT. V and J are TRBV7-9 and TRBJ2-2; no clear D. Germline CDR1 SEHNR, CDR2 FQNEAQ (reference sequence). The CDR3 length is 15 residues. Trimming left V 5 bases short and J 6 bases short, with 16 bases between. The full variable domain, completed using reference TRBV7-9 and TRBJ2-2, is DTGVSQNPRHKITKRGQNVTFRCDPISEHNRLYWYRQTLGQGPEFLTYFQNEAQLEKSRLLSDRFSAERPKGSFSTLEIQRTEQGDSAMYLCASSLGPGRSGELFFGEGSRLTVL.

Written as DNA, the CDR3 is TGTGCCAGCAGCATCGGCAGAGGAACTGAAGCTTTCTTT. The encoded protein is CASSIGRGTEAFF. This rearrangement joins TRBV21-1 to TRBJ1-1. TRBV21-1 is reported as a pseudogene. This CDR3 spans 13 amino acids.

About this clone itself: Other DNA sequences from this sample encode an identical CDR3 as well. The chain has TRBV15 and TRBJ1-1; no definite D call. Trimming left V 0 bases short and J 1 base short, with 6 bases between. The V gene's germline CDR1 is LNHNV and CDR2 YYDKDF (reference sequence). This CDR3 region has 14 residues. CDR3 residues: CATSRETGNTEAFF. The CDR3 DNA reads TGTGCCACCAGCAGAGAGACGGGGAACACTGAAGCTTTCTTT.

This clone is a singleton in its sample. This rearrangement joins TRBV19 to TRBJ1-5; D is unclear. The CDR3 covers 10 residues. Trimming cost V 10 bases and J 5 bases, with 6 bases left between them. The germline gives CDR1 LNHDA, CDR2 SQIVND (reference sequence). CDR3 amino acids: CATGYQPQHF. DNA for the CDR3: TGTGCCACCGGTTATCAGCCCCAGCATTTT.

V and J are TRBV11-1 and TRBJ2-1, with 7 bases fitting TRBD1. Germline CDR1 reads SGHAT; CDR2 reads FQDESV (reference sequence). V shed 7 bases and J 6 bases; nucleotides not matched to a gene: 12. This CDR3 contains 15 residues. The chain's CDR3 is CASTLRDSETNEQFF. DNA for the CDR3: TGTGCCAGCACTCTTAGGGACAGTGAGACCAATGAGCAGTTCTTC.

V and J are TRBV19 and TRBJ2-2; D remains unclear. The CDR3 sequence is 12 residues long. Germline V lookup: CDR1 LNHDA, CDR2 SQIVND (reference sequence). The V end was cut by 8 bases, the J end by 6 bases, with 10 bases between. The CDR3 region is CASGSPAGELFF. In DNA, the CDR3 is TGTGCCAGTGGTTCCCCAGCCGGGGAGCTGTTTTTT.

V usage is TRBV5-1 and J usage is TRBJ2-7; D perhaps matches TRBD1 (5 bases). Germline V lookup: CDR1 SGHRS, CDR2 YFSETQ. Deletions cut 0 bases from V and 1 base from J, with 11 bases between. CDR3 length: 15 amino acids. The DNA of the CDR3 is TGCGCCAGCAGCTTGGAAGGGGCGCGATCCTACGAGCAGTACTTC. Amino acid sequence: CASSLEGARSYEQYF.

The V and J genes are TRBV2 and TRBJ1-5; TRBD1 agrees at 8 bases. CDR1 is SNHLY, CDR2 FYNNEI, per germline. Trimming cost V 5 bases and J 1 base; bases outside gene matches: 4. The CDR3 runs to 15 residues. The CDR3 loop is CASSPTGGSNQPQHF. CDR3 sequence (DNA): TGTGCCAGCAGTCCTACAGGGGGAAGCAATCAGCCCCAGCATTTT.

The chain joins TRBV5-5 to TRBJ2-3; tentative D call: TRBD2 (6 bases). Germline lookup yields CDR1 SGHKS and CDR2 YYEKEE (reference sequence). CDR3 size: 14 residues. Trimming left V 5 bases short and J 2 bases short, with 12 bases between. The CDR3 loop is CASRRDWHTDTQYF. In DNA, the CDR3 is TGTGCCAGCAGACGGGACTGGCACACAGATACGCAGTATTTT. Drawing the rest from reference TRBV5-5 and TRBJ2-3, the complete variable domain is DAGVTQSPTHLIKTRGQQVTLRCSPISGHKSVSWYQQVLGQGPQFIFQYYEKEERGRGNFPDRFSARQFPNYSSELNVNALLLGDSALYLCASRRDWHTDTQYFGPGTRLTVL.

This clone was observed a single time. V and J are TRBV7-9 and TRBJ2-6; 9 nucleotides agree with TRBD2. Germline values: CDR1 SEHNR, CDR2 FQNEAQ (reference sequence). V lost 10 bases, J lost 4 bases, and 5 bases stayed unmatched. CDR3 length equals 14 residues. Written as DNA, the CDR3 is TGTGCCACAAGCGGGGGGCTCGGGGCCAACGTCCTGACTTTC. Translation gives CATSGGLGANVLTF.

V gene TRBV30 combines with J gene TRBJ1-2; a weak D match, TRBD1 (6 bases). V was pared by 3 bases and J by 1 base, with 12 bases between. This CDR3 has 14 amino acids. Germline lookup yields CDR1 GTSNPN and CDR2 SVGIG (reference sequence). In DNA, the CDR3 is TGTGCCTGGAGCCACCAGGGGAGTAACTATGGCTACACCTTC. This codes for CAWSHQGSNYGYTF. Drawing the rest from reference TRBV30 and TRBJ1-2, the complete variable domain is SQTIHQWPATLVQPVGSPLSLECTVEGTSNPNLYWYRQAAGRGLQLLFYSVGIGQISSEVPQNLSASRPQDRQFILSSKKLLLSDSGFYLCAWSHQGSNYGYTFGSGTRLTVV.